The clone carrying this T cell receptor beta chain has a handful of counts. After removal of 8 bases from V and 7 bases from J, the junction contained 12 bases not matched to a gene. This CDR3 spans 13 amino acids. Germline V gene data show CDR1 as SQVTM and CDR2 as ANQGSEA. Single viable CD3+CD4+CD8-CD45RO+ cells were sorted as the memory CD4+ T cells. Assay: immunoSEQ multiplex PCR; the TCRdb copy retains only in-frame clones and omits some. Seen here are tens of thousands of clones, 70% to 80% observed once, and the top ten hold around 2.7%. These data belong to a study of memory CD4+ T cells and cytomegalovirus serostatus. Across the whole study: Donors were healthy Belgian adults, about ten CMV seropositive and some 24 seronegative.

Specimen: memory CD4+ T cells from blood. This chain joins TRBV29-1 and TRBJ1-1; TRBD1 aligns across 8 bases. The clonotype comes from an adult in good health and CMV-seropositive. For the CDR3, the DNA is TGCAGCCACAAAGGACAGGGAGATGGTGAAGCTTTCTTT. It encodes CSHKGQGDGEAFF.